This section outlines one T cell receptor (beta chain) sequence together with its context. Its specificity is unknown. This may arise from a read error, as a much more abundant clone is one base away. Equal genomic DNA amounts from CVID and control samples were sequenced. Only in-frame clones appear in the TCRdb table, and some are missing; sequencing was by immunoSEQ multiplex PCR. Sampling found roughly 52,000 clones, none seen once. This record comes from a study of T cell clonality in common variable immunodeficiency. Study observations and caveats: CVID subjects showed higher TCRbeta clonality than healthy controls. The cause of increased CVID clonality remains unclear without subpopulation sequencing.

Sample: peripheral blood mononuclear cells. The clonotype originates from a person aged 18-69 years in good health.

CDR3 in amino acids: CAWSVQGGKLFF. Incomplete CDR3 DNA: TGTGCCTGGAGTGTACAGGGCGGAAAG. The chain couples TRBV30 to TRBJ2-2, with a weak D call TRBD1 (6 bases). The read comes to an end 3 residues before the CDR3 does, leaving the germline J gene to fill in the end. The germline V gene encodes CDR1 GTSNPN and CDR2 SVGIG (reference sequence). The CDR3 length is 12 residues.